Listed here are 8 T cell receptor beta chains from one sample, sequenced in a study of blood T cell repertoires in COVID-19. TCRdb's copy holds only in-frame clones and misses some; the assay was immunoSEQ multiplex PCR. The profile shows 400,000 to 550,000 clones, about 89% of them singletons. The sequencing input was peripheral blood. The receptors shown here come from a woman aged 25 to 39 with acute or convalescent COVID-19.

The table lists this clone with a few counts. This sequence joins TRBV7-3 and TRBJ2-7; 11 bases align to TRBD1. Trimming removed 5 bases from V and 0 bases from J; junction bases left unmatched: 3. Germline CDR1 SGHTA, CDR2 FQGTGA. The CDR3 sequence is 15 residues long. CDR3 in amino acids: CASSLGQGDSYEQYF. Here the CDR3 DNA reads TGTGCCAGCAGCCTGGGACAGGGGGACTCCTACGAGCAGTACTTC.

The chain employs TRBV19 and TRBJ2-3, with a weak D call TRBD2 (5 bases). The CDR3 spans 14 residues. Germline V gene data show CDR1 as LNHDA and CDR2 as SQIVND (reference sequence). V gave up 4 bases and J gave up 0 bases, with 8 bases separating them. The CDR3 spells CASSTGMSTDTQYF. The CDR3 nucleotides read TGTGCCAGTAGTACGGGGATGAGCACAGATACGCAGTATTTT.

The chain links TRBV11-2 to TRBJ2-1, with TRBD1 as a possible D gene (5 bases). Trimming left V 1 base short and J 5 bases short, with 6 bases between. The CDR3 is 13 amino acids. Germline CDR1 and CDR2: SGHAT and FQNNGV. The CDR3 spells CASSLGQNNEQFF. DNA of the CDR3: TGTGCCAGCAGCTTAGGACAGAACAATGAGCAGTTCTTC. The complete variable domain, with remaining parts taken from reference TRBV11-2 and TRBJ2-1, reads EAGVAQSPRYKIIEKRQSVAFWCNPISGHATLYWYQQILGQGPKLLIQFQNNGVVDDSQLPKDRFSAERLKGVDSTLKIQPAKLEDSAVYLCASSLGQNNEQFFGPGTRLTVL.

The chain recombines TRBV7-2 with TRBJ1-2, with TRBD1 as a possible D gene (5 bases). The V end was cut by 5 bases, the J end by 0 bases, with 10 bases between. Germline assignment: CDR1 SGHTA and CDR2 FQGNSA. The CDR3 length is 14 residues. CDR3 bases: TGTGCCAGCAGCCTATTGACAGCTAACTATGGCTACACCTTC. Its translation is CASSLLTANYGYTF.

This chain links TRBV27 with TRBJ1-4, with 9 bases fitting TRBD1. V was clipped by 5 bases and J by 8 bases; unmatched bases: 9. Germline V lookup: CDR1 MNHEY, CDR2 SMNVEV (reference sequence). This CDR3 is built from 15 residues. The CDR3 DNA follows: TGTGCCAGCAGTCGCAACAGGGGGCTCGGCGAAAAACTGTTTTTT. This encodes CASSRNRGLGEKLFF.

The chain joins TRBV19 to TRBJ1-1; unclear D gene. The germline V gene encodes CDR1 LNHDA and CDR2 SQIVND (reference sequence). The CDR3 spans 15 residues. V was trimmed by 5 bases and J by 0 bases, leaving 13 bases between them. The DNA of the CDR3 is TGTGCCAGTAGTCTTTCAGGATTTATGAACACTGAAGCTTTCTTT. It specifies CASSLSGFMNTEAFF.

J is TRBJ2-1 and V is TRBV9; 9 bases match TRBD1. CDR1 and CDR2 from the germline V gene are SGDLS and YYNGEE. The CDR3 covers 15 residues. With V trimmed by 3 bases and J by 6 bases, 7 bases remained unmatched. CDR3: CASSGGTGSGNEQFF. DNA of the CDR3: TGTGCCAGCAGCGGCGGGACAGGGAGTGGCAATGAGCAGTTCTTC.

The V and J genes are TRBV12-3 or TRBV12-4 and TRBJ2-3, with a possible D match to TRBD1 (6 bases). The CDR3 loop spans 13 amino acids. V gave up 4 bases and J gave up 2 bases, with 7 bases separating them. The CDR3 spells CASSWDNTDTQYF. For the CDR3, the DNA is TGTGCCAGCAGTTGGGACAACACAGATACGCAGTATTTT.